This T cell receptor (beta chain) was captured in a study of T cells in Graves' hyperthyroidism and ophthalmopathy. TCR beta CDR3 sequences were amplified from RNA transcripts. First-round RT-PCR of the TCR CDR3 relied on the HTBI primer set. TCRdb reprocessed the multiplex PCR reads via MiXCR and lists one record per CDR3 protein. The sample records about 290,000 distinct CDR3 sequences, roughly an eighth being singletons. This clonotype was observed a handful of times. This sequence originates from a woman aged 40 to 50 with Graves' hyperthyroidism. The sample consisted of blood.

The CDR3 loop reads CASSADRREKLFF. The CDR3, as DNA: TGTGCCAGCAGTGCCGATCGAAGAGAAAAACTGTTTTTT. This chain connects TRBV28 to TRBJ1-4; the D is unclear. The V gene's germline CDR1 is MDHEN and CDR2 SYDVKM. V lost 5 bases to trimming and J lost 8 bases, with 12 bases between them. There are 13 residues in the CDR3.